This paragraph reports one TCR beta chain. Looked up from germline, CDR1 is SGHRS and CDR2 is YFSETQ. This CDR3 contains 19 residues. Germline trimming cut 4 bases from V and 5 bases from J; bases unmatched to any gene: 16. The table came from immunoSEQ multiplex PCR; TCRdb's copy has only in-frame clones and leaves some out. Of approximately 300,000 clones detected, approximately 81% appear once; the ten largest clones hold 1.9%. The data originate from a study of blood T cell repertoires in COVID-19. Study overall: Sample material is recorded as cDNA or gDNA derived from T cells, B-cell-depleted T cells, or PBMCs.

Participants, about 18 to 90 years old, spanned fewer than 30 US areas. Donors were grouped by their self-reported clinical history. A COVID-19 case had been met by exposed participants during the 2 weeks before study entry. Sequenced material: PBMCs or T cells enriched from blood (not recorded which). The chain has TRBV5-1 and TRBJ2-2; TRBD2 aligns across 11 bases. The receptor's source is a woman under 40 who had been exposed to COVID-19. The chain's CDR3 is CASSPPIGSGRASTGELFF. CDR3 sequence (DNA): TGCGCCAGCAGCCCACCCATTGGTAGCGGGAGGGCCAGTACCGGGGAGCTGTTTTTT.